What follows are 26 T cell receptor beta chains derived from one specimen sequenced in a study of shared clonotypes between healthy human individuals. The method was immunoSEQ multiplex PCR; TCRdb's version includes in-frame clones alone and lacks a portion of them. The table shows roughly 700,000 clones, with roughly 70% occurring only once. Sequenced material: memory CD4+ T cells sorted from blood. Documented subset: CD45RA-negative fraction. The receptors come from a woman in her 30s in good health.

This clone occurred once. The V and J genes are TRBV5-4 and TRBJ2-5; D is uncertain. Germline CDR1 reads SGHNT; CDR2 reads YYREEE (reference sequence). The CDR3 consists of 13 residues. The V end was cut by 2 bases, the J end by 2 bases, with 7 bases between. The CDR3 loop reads CASSFEYQETQYF. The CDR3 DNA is TGTGCCAGCAGCTTTGAGTATCAAGAGACCCAGTACTTC.

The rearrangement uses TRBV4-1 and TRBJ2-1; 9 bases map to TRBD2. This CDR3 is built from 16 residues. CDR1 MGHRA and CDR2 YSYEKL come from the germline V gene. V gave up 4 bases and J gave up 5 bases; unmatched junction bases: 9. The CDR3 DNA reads TGCGCCAGCAGCCGATCCCTAGCGGGACGGAACAATGAGCAGTTCTTC. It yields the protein CASSRSLAGRNNEQFF.

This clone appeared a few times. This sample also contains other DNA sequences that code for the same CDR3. For the CDR3, the DNA is TGTGCCAGCAGCGTAGGGGCTTCGAACACTGAAGCTTTCTTT. Amino acid sequence: CASSVGASNTEAFF. The V and J genes are TRBV9 and TRBJ1-1, with no clear D. The germline gives CDR1 SGDLS, CDR2 YYNGEE. V gave up 0 bases and J gave up 1 base, with 7 bases separating them. The CDR3 length is 14 residues.

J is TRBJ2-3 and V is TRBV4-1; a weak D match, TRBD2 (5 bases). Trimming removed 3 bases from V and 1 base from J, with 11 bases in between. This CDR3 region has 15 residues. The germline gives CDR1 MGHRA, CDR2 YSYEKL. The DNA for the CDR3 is TGCGCCAGCAGCCAGGCAGCGGTCGGCACAGATACGCAGTATTTT. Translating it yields CASSQAAVGTDTQYF.

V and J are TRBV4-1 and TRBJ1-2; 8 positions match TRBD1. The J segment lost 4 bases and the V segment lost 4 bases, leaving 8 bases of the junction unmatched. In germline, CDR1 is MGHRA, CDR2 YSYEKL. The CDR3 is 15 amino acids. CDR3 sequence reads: CASSPSDRASYGYTF. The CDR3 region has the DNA TGCGCCAGCAGCCCCTCGGACAGGGCATCCTATGGCTACACCTTC.

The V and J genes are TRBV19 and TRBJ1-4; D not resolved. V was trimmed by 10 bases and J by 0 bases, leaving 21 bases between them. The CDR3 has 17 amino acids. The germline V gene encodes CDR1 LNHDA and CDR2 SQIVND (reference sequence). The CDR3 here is CATDSDRRIATNEKLFF. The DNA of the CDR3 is TGTGCCACCGACTCGGACCGCCGGATAGCAACTAATGAAAAACTGTTTTTT.

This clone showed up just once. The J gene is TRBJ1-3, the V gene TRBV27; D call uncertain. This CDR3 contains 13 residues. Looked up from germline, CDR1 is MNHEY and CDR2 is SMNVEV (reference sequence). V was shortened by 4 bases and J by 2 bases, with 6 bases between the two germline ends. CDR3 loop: CASSSNTGNTIYF. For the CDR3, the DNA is TGTGCCAGCAGTTCCAATACTGGAAACACCATATATTTT.

CDR3 loop: CAISDTTAGAYEQYF. In nucleotides, the CDR3 is TGTGCCATCAGTGACACAACGGCCGGAGCCTACGAGCAGTACTTC. The chain employs TRBV10-3 and TRBJ2-7; D uncertain. The germline CDR1 and CDR2 sequences are ENHRY and SYGVKD. Trimming pared 3 bases from V and 2 bases from J, leaving 14 bases between. The CDR3 runs 15 residues.

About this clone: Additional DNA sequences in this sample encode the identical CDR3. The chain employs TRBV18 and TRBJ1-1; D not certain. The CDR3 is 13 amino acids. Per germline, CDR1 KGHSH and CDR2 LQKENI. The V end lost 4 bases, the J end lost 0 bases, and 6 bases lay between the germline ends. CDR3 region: CASSQGMNTEAFF. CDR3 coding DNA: TGTGCCAGCTCACAGGGTATGAACACTGAAGCTTTCTTT.

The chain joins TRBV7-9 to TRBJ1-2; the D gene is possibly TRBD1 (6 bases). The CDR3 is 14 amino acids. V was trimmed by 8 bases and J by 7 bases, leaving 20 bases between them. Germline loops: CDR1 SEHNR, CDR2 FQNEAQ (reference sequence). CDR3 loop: CASGDDRSSGGYTF. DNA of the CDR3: TGTGCCAGCGGAGACGACAGGTCGTCTGGTGGCTACACCTTC.

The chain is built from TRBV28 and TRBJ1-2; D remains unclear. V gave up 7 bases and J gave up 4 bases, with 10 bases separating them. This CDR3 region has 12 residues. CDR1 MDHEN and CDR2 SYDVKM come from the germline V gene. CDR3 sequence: CASNGHGYGYTF. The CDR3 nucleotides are TGTGCCAGCAACGGCCACGGCTATGGCTACACCTTC.

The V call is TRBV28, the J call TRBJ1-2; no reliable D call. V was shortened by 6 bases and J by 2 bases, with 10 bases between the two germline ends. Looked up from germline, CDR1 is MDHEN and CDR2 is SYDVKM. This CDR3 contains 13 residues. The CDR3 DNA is TGTGCCAGCAGCAGCGCCAGAAACTATGGCTACACCTTC. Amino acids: CASSSARNYGYTF.

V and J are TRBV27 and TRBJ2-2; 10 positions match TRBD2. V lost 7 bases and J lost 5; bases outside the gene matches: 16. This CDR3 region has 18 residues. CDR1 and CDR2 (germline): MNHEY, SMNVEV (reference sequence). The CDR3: CASTQGLAGVGQTGELFF. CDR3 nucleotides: TGTGCCAGCACTCAGGGGCTAGCGGGAGTAGGGCAGACCGGGGAGCTGTTTTTT.

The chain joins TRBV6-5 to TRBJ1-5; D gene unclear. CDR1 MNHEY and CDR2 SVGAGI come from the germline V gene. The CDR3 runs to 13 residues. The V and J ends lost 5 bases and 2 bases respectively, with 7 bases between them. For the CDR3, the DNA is TGTGCCAGCAGTCCCTCCGGCAATCAGCCCCAGCATTTT. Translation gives CASSPSGNQPQHF.

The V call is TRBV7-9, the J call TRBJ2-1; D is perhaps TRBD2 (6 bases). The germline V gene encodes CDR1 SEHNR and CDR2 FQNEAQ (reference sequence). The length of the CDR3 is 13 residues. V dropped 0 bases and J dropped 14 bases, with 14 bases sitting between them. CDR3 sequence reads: CASSLAGSGEEFF. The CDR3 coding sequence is TGTGCCAGCAGCTTAGCAGGATCGGGAGAAGAGTTCTTC.

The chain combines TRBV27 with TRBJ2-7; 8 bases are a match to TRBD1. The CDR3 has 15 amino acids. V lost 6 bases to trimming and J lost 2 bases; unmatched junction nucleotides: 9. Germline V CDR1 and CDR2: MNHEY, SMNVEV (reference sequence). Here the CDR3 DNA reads TGTGCCAGCAGACCCCGGACAGGGCAGACCTACGAGCAGTACTTC. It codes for CASRPRTGQTYEQYF.

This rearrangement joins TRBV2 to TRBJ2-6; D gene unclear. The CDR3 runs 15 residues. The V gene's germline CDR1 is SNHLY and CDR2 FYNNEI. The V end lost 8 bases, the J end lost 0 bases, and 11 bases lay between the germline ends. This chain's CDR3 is CASSVLPSGANVLTF. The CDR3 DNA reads TGTGCCAGCTCAGTTCTTCCCTCTGGGGCCAACGTCCTGACTTTC.

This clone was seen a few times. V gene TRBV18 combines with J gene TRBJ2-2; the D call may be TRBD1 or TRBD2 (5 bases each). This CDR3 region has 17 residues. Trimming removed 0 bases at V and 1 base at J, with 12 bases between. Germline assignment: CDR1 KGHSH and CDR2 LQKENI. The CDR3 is CASSPPGRALNTGELFF. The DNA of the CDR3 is TGTGCCAGCTCACCACCGGGACGCGCCTTGAACACCGGGGAGCTGTTTTTT.

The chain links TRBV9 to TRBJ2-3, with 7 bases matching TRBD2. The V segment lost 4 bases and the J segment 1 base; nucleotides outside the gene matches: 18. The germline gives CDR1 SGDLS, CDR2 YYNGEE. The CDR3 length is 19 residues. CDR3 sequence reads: CASSSYGRASRAGTDTQYF. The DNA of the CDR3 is TGTGCCAGCAGCTCATATGGGAGGGCCAGTAGGGCCGGCACAGATACGCAGTATTTT.

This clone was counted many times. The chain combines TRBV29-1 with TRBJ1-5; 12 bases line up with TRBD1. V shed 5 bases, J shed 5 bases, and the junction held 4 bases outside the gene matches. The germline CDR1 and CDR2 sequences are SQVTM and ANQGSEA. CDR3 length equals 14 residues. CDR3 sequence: CSVTGTGGDQPQHF. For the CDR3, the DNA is TGCAGCGTTACCGGGACAGGGGGCGATCAGCCCCAGCATTTT. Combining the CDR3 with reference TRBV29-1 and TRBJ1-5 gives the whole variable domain SAVISQKPSRDICQRGTSLTIQCQVDSQVTMMFWYRQQPGQSLTLIATANQGSEATYESGFVIDKFPISRPNLTFSTLTVSNMSPEDSSIYLCSVTGTGGDQPQHFGDGTRLSIL.

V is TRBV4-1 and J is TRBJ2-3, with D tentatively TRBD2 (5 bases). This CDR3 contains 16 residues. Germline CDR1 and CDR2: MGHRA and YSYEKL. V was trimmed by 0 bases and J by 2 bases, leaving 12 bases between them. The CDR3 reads CASSQDPAEDTDTQYF. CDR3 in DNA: TGCGCCAGCAGCCAAGATCCAGCGGAAGACACAGATACGCAGTATTTT.

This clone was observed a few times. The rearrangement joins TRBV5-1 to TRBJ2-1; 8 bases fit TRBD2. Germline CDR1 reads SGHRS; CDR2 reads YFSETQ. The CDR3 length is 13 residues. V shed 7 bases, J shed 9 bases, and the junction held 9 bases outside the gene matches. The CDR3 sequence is CASRAGVSGEQFF. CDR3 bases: TGCGCCAGCCGAGCGGGAGTAAGTGGTGAGCAGTTCTTC.

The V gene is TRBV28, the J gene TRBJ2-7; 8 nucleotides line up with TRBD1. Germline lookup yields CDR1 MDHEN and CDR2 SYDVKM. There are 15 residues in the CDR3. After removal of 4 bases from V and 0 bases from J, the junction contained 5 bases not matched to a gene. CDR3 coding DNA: TGTGCCAGCAGTTCGCGCGGGACAGGCTCCTACGAGCAGTACTTC. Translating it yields CASSSRGTGSYEQYF. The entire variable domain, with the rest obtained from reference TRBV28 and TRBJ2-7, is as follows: DVKVTQSSRYLVKRTGEKVFLECVQDMDHENMFWYRQDPGLGLRLIYFSYDVKMKEKGDIPEGYSVSREKKERFSLILESASTNQTSMYLCASSSRGTGSYEQYFGPGTRLTVT.

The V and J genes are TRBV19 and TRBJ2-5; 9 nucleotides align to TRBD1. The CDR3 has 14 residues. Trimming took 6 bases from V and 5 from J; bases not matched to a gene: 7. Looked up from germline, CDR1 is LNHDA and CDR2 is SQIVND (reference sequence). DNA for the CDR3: TGTGCCAGTAGCACGACGACAGGGGGGGAGACCCAGTACTTC. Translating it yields CASSTTTGGETQYF.

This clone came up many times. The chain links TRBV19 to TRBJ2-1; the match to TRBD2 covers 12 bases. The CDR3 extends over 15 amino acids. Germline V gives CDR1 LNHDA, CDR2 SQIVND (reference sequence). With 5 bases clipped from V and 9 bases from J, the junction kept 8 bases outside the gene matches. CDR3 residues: CASSVTSGSPSEQFF. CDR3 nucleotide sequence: TGTGCCAGTAGTGTGACTAGCGGGAGTCCTAGTGAGCAGTTCTTC.

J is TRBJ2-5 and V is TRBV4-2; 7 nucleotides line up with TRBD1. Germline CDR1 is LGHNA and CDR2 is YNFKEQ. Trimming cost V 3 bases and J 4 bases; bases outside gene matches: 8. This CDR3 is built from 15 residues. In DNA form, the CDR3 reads TGTGCCAGCAGCCAGGCTGACAGGGTGGGAGAGACCCAGTACTTC. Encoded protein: CASSQADRVGETQYF.